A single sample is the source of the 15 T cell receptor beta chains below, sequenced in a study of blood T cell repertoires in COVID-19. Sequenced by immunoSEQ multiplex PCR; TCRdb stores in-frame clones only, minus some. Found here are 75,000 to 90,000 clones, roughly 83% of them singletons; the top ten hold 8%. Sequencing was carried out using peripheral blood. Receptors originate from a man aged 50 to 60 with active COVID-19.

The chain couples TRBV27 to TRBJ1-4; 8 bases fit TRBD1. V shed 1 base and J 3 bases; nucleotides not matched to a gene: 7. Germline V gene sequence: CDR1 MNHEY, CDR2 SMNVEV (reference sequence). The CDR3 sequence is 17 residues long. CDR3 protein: CASSLYQGAVANEKLFF. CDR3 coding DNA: TGTGCCAGCAGTTTATATCAGGGGGCTGTAGCTAATGAAAAACTGTTTTTT.

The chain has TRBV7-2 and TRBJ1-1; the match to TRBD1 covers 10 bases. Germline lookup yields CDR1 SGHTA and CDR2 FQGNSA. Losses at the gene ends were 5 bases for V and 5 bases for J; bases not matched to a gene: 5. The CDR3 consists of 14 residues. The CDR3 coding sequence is TGTGCCAGCAGCACGCGGGACAGGGGAACTGAAGCTTTCTTT. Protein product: CASSTRDRGTEAFF.

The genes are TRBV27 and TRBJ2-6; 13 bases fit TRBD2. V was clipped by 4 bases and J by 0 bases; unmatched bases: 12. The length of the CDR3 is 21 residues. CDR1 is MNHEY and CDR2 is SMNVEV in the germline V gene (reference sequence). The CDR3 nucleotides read TGTGCCAGCAGTTCTAGCTTCGGACTAGCGGGGGCCCCCTCTGGGGCCAACGTCCTGACTTTC. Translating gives CASSSSFGLAGAPSGANVLTF.

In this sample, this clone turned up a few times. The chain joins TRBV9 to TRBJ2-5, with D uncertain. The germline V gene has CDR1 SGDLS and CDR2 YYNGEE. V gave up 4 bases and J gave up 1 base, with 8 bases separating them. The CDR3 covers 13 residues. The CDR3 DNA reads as TGTGCCAGCAGCCCACTTCGCCAAGAGACCCAGTACTTC. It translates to CASSPLRQETQYF.

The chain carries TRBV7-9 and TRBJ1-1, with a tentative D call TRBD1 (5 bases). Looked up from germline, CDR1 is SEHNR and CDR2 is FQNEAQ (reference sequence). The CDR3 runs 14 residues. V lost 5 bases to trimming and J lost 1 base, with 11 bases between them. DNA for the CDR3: TGTGCCAGCAGCCCCGGGCAGGGGAACACTGAAGCTTTCTTT. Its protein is CASSPGQGNTEAFF. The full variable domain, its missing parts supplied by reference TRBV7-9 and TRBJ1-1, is DTGVSQNPRHKITKRGQNVTFRCDPISEHNRLYWYRQTLGQGPEFLTYFQNEAQLEKSRLLSDRFSAERPKGSFSTLEIQRTEQGDSAMYLCASSPGQGNTEAFFGQGTRLTVV.

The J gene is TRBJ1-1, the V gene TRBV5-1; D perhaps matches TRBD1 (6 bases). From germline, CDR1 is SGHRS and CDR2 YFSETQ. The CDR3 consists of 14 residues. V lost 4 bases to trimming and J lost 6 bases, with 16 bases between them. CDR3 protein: CASSLITGWPEAFF. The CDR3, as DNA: TGCGCCAGCAGCCTAATTACAGGGTGGCCTGAAGCTTTCTTT.

CDR3 bases: TGTGCCAGTTCGGACTATTCAATCTACGAGCAGTACTTC. Protein product: CASSDYSIYEQYF. The V call is TRBV19, the J call TRBJ2-7, with D possibly TRBD2 on 6 matching bases. Germline CDR1 is LNHDA and CDR2 is SQIVND (reference sequence). This CDR3 is built from 13 residues. Trimming pared 8 bases from V and 3 bases from J, leaving 14 bases between.

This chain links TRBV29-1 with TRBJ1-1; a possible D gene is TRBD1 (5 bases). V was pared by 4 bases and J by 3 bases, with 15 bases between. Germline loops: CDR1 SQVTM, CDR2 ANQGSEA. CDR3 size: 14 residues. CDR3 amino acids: CSVGRTRGDTEAFF. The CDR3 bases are TGCAGCGTTGGCCGAACCCGGGGGGACACTGAAGCTTTCTTT.

DNA for the CDR3: TGTGCCAGCAGCTTGGGTCATCGCGGCCCCGCCTACAATGAGCAGTTCTTC. Its protein product is CASSLGHRGPAYNEQFF. The V gene is TRBV5-6, the J gene TRBJ2-1; D call uncertain. V was pared by 0 bases and J by 2 bases, with 15 bases between. CDR1 SGHDT and CDR2 YYEEEE come from the germline V gene. CDR3 size: 17 residues.

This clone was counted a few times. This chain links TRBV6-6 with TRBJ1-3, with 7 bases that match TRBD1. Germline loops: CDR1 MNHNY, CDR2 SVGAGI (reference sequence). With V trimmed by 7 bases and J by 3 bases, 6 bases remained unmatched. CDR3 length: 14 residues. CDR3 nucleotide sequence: TGTGCCAGCATTACAGGGGAAGGTGGAAACACCATATATTTT. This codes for CASITGEGGNTIYF.

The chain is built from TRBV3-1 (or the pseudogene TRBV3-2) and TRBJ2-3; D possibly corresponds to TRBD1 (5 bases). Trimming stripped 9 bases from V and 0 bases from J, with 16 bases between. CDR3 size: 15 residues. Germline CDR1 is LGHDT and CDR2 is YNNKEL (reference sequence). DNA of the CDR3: TGTGCCAGGGTCCGTGACAGAACTAGCACAGATACGCAGTATTTT. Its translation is CARVRDRTSTDTQYF.

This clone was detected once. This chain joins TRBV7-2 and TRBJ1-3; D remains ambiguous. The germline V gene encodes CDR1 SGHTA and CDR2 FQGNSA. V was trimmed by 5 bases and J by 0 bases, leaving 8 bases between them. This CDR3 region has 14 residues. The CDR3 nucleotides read TGTGCCAGCAGCCCACAGAGCTCTGGAAACACCATATATTTT. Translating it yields CASSPQSSGNTIYF.

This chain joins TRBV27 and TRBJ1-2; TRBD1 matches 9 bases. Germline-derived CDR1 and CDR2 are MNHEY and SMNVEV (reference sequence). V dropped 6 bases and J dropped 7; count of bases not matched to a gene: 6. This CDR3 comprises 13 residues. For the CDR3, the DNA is TGTGCCAGCAGGGGGGGGGACAGGGTTGGCTACACCTTC. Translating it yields CASRGGDRVGYTF.

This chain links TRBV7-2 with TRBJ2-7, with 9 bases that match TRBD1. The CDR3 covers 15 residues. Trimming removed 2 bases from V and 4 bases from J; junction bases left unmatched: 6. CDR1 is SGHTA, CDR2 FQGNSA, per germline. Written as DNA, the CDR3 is TGTGCCAGCAGCTTAACAGGGGGCGCATCATACGAGCAGTACTTC. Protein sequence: CASSLTGGASYEQYF.

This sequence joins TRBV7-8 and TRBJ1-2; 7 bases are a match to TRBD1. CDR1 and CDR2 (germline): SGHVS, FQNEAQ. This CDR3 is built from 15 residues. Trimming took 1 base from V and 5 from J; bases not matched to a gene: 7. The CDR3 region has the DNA TGTGCCAGCAGCTTAGATTTCGACAGGGTTTATGGCTACACCTTC. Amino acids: CASSLDFDRVYGYTF.